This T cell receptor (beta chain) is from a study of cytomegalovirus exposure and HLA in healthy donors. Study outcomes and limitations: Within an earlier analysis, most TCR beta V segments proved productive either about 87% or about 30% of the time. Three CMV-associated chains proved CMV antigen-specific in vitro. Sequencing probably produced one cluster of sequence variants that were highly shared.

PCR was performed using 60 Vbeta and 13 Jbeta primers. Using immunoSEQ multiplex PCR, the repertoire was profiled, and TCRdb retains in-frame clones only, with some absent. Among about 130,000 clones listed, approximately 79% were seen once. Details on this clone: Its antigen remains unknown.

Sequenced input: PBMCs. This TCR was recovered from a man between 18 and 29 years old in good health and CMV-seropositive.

Here the CDR3 reads CASTGCKTRGYADTQYF. The CDR3 DNA sequence: TGTGCCAGCACTGGATGTAAGACCAGGGGGTACGCAGATACGCAGTATTTT. The J gene is TRBJ2-3, the V gene TRBV28, with 7 nucleotides matching TRBD1. Germline V gene lookup returns CDR1 MDHEN and CDR2 SYDVKM. J gave up 4 bases and V 7 bases, and 17 bases lay outside the gene matches. The CDR3 loop spans 17 amino acids. Together with reference TRBV28 and TRBJ2-3, the CDR3 gives the full variable domain: DVKVTQSSRYLVKRTGEKVFLECVQDMDHENMFWYRQDPGLGLRLIYFSYDVKMKEKGDIPEGYSVSREKKERFSLILESASTNQTSMYLCASTGCKTRGYADTQYFGPGTRLTVL.